This T cell receptor (beta chain) was identified in a study of blood T cell repertoires in COVID-19. Study summary: From T cells, B-cell-depleted T cells, or PBMCs came the material, which was cDNA or gDNA.

Individuals drawn from 20 to 25 US areas were roughly 18 to 100 years old. Clinical history reported by participants formed the basis on which cohorts were assigned. Under the authors' procedure: Nucleated cell counts were estimated from reference gene primer amplification. TCRdb keeps only in-frame clones here, not all; method: immunoSEQ multiplex PCR. V, J and clone size derive from that table, while D and trimming were established from the DNA sequence. Found here are about 170,000 clones, over 65% of them singletons; the top ten hold under 4.5%. The sequenced material came from PBMCs or T cells enriched from blood (not recorded which). The receptor's source is a woman in her forties or fifties who had recovered from COVID-19.

The CDR3 coding sequence is TGTGCCAGCTCACCCACTCCGACAGGGGGCCCTACTGAAGCTTTCTTT. Translation gives CASSPTPTGGPTEAFF. The V and J genes are TRBV18 and TRBJ1-1, with 10 bases matching TRBD1. V lost 3 bases to trimming and J lost 5 bases; unmatched junction nucleotides: 9. The CDR3 is 16 residues long. Germline CDR1 KGHSH, CDR2 LQKENI.